This T cell receptor beta chain stems from a study of technical replicates of blood from several donors. Trimming took 0 bases from V and 2 from J, leaving 5 bases between them. Germline values: CDR1 SGHTA, CDR2 FQGTGA. The CDR3 consists of 13 residues. Method: immunoSEQ multiplex PCR; TCRdb's copy keeps in-frame clones and lacks some. The sample shows tens of thousands of clones, around 93% of them seen only once. The rearrangement links TRBV7-3 to TRBJ2-7; D unresolved. This TCR derives from a human donor in good health. Sequencing was carried out using T cells isolated from PBMCs. The chain's CDR3 is CASSLTEPYEQYF. CDR3 DNA sequence: TGTGCCAGCAGCTTAACAGAGCCCTACGAGCAGTACTTC. Drawing the rest from reference TRBV7-3 and TRBJ2-7, the complete variable domain is GAGVSQTPSNKVTEKGKYVELRCDPISGHTALYWYRQSLGQGPEFLIYFQGTGAADDSGLPNDRFFAVRPEGSVSTLKIQRTERGDSAVYLCASSLTEPYEQYFGPGTRLTVT.